This T cell receptor beta chain was retrieved from a study of fetal regulatory T cell absence and autoimmunity. The CDR3 runs 17 residues. Germline assignment: CDR1 SEHNR and CDR2 FQNEAQ (reference sequence). Trimming stripped 6 bases from V and 5 bases from J, with 23 bases between. Assay used: immunoSEQ multiplex PCR; TCRdb lists only in-frame clones, some missing. The data show more than 90,000 clones, less than 80% seen once. This clone was counted a few times. Sample: pancreas tissue. The source is a male donor with IPEX syndrome. The chain couples TRBV7-9 to TRBJ2-1; D possibly matches TRBD1 or TRBD2 (6 bases each). Here the CDR3 reads CASSLPYGGRVHNEQFF. Written as DNA, the CDR3 is TGTGCCAGCAGTCTCCCCTACGGGGGCCGAGTCCACAATGAGCAGTTCTTC.